A single sample gave rise to the 17 T cell receptor beta chains below, sequenced in a study of OX40 agonist ivuxolimab in advanced cancers. Libraries came from the immunoSEQ multiplex PCR assay. Entries here come from immuneACCESS through TCRdb and include only in-frame sequences with V and J called. Some clones fail to appear in such tables; in the studies checked, an unresolved V gene covers under half of the shortfall, and the cause of the remainder is unknown. This sample holds under 85,000 clones; more than 75% were observed only once. The ten top clones hold 0.45% to 0.55% of the sample. The material sequenced was CD4+ or CD8+ T cells sorted from blood, taken in a trial of the OX40 agonist ivuxolimab. The receptors shown here come from an adult with an advanced solid tumor such as melanoma, head and neck, liver or kidney cancer.

The rearrangement joins TRBV6-6 to TRBJ2-1; TRBD2 agrees at 11 bases. Unmatched junction bases numbered 5, after V lost 6 bases and J lost 4 bases. Germline values: CDR1 MNHNY, CDR2 SVGAGI (reference sequence). The CDR3 loop spans 15 amino acids. CDR3 region: CASSSLAGVYNEQFF. Here the CDR3 DNA reads TGTGCCAGCAGCTCACTAGCGGGGGTTTACAATGAGCAGTTCTTC.

This clone was counted a few times. The CDR3 protein is CASSTTGLNTEAFF. The DNA of the CDR3 is TGTGCCAGCAGCACGACAGGGTTGAACACTGAAGCTTTCTTT. This chain uses TRBV5-6 with TRBJ1-1; 7 bases are shared with TRBD1. Trimming removed 4 bases from V and 0 bases from J; junction bases left unmatched: 3. Germline CDR1 is SGHDT and CDR2 is YYEEEE. There are 14 residues in the CDR3.

This chain's CDR3 is CASSSTESWGTRNEQYF. CDR3 coding DNA: TGTGCCAGCAGCTCCACCGAATCTTGGGGGACGAGAAACGAGCAGTACTTC. The chain couples TRBV7-8 to TRBJ2-7; D may match TRBD1 or TRBD2 (5 bases each). The CDR3 runs to 17 residues. V was pared by 4 bases and J by 5 bases, with 24 bases between. Germline CDR1 and CDR2: SGHVS and FQNEAQ.

The rearrangement joins TRBV7-8 to TRBJ2-7, with D possibly TRBD2 on 5 matching bases. The germline CDR1 and CDR2 sequences are SGHVS and FQNEAQ. CDR3 length: 15 amino acids. The V end was cut by 1 base, the J end by 4 bases, with 14 bases between. CDR3 sequence: CASSLDTRRVYEQYF. The CDR3 DNA is TGTGCCAGCAGCTTAGACACTAGGCGGGTGTACGAGCAGTACTTC.

This CDR3 reads CASSLDRGGGDTGELFF. In nucleotides, the CDR3 is TGTGCCAGCAGCTTAGATCGTGGAGGGGGTGACACCGGGGAGCTGTTTTTT. V gene TRBV11-2 combines with J gene TRBJ2-2; D possibly matches TRBD1 or TRBD2 (6 bases each). This CDR3 contains 17 residues. CDR1 SGHAT and CDR2 FQNNGV come from the germline V gene. V lost 0 bases, J lost 3 bases, and 14 bases lay in between.

The chain employs TRBV6-5 and TRBJ1-1, with 10 bases aligning to TRBD1. CDR3 length: 14 amino acids. CDR1 MNHEY and CDR2 SVGAGI come from the germline V gene. The ends lost 4 bases at V and 8 bases at J; junction bases unmatched: 7. The chain's CDR3 is CASSFDRGRGEAFF. For the CDR3, the DNA is TGTGCCAGCAGTTTTGACAGGGGGCGGGGGGAAGCTTTCTTT.

The rearrangement links TRBV6-5 to TRBJ2-7; TRBD2 is a possible D gene (5 bases). The V and J ends lost 5 bases and 4 bases respectively, with 12 bases between them. The V gene's germline CDR1 is MNHEY and CDR2 SVGAGI. The length of the CDR3 is 13 residues. CDR3 protein: CASSKAVYYEQYF. The CDR3, as DNA: TGTGCCAGCAGTAAAGCGGTCTATTACGAGCAGTACTTC.

The chain employs TRBV6-5 and TRBJ1-1; 7 bases are shared with TRBD1. Unmatched junction bases numbered 4, after V lost 6 bases and J lost 6 bases. CDR3 length: 12 residues. The germline gives CDR1 MNHEY, CDR2 SVGAGI. In DNA, the CDR3 is TGTGCCAGCAGACCAGGGACAGCTGAAGCTTTCTTT. Protein sequence: CASRPGTAEAFF.

V gene TRBV7-2 combines with J gene TRBJ1-1; D gene uncertain. Germline lookup yields CDR1 SGHTA and CDR2 FQGNSA. This CDR3 region has 17 residues. The V end was cut by 4 bases, the J end by 0 bases, with 18 bases between. This CDR3 is CASSSPPLNFMNTEAFF. The CDR3 nucleotides read TGTGCCAGCAGCTCACCTCCTCTTAACTTTATGAACACTGAAGCTTTCTTT.

V usage is TRBV29-1 and J usage is TRBJ2-3; D is ambiguous. The ends were cut back, 7 bases at V and 3 bases at J, with 17 bases in the middle. Germline assignment: CDR1 SQVTM and CDR2 ANQGSEA. The CDR3 has 14 amino acids. CDR3 in DNA: TGCAGCGCTGGAGAAGGGATCAGGACAGATACGCAGTATTTT. Translation: CSAGEGIRTDTQYF.

This chain connects TRBV6-1 to TRBJ2-7, with D perhaps TRBD2 (6 bases). V lost 6 bases and J 1 base, leaving 16 bases between the germline ends. CDR1 is MNHNS, CDR2 SASEGT, per germline. The CDR3 spans 15 residues. This CDR3 is CASRTRDLLSYEQYF. Written as DNA, the CDR3 is TGTGCCAGCAGAACCCGGGACTTATTATCCTACGAGCAGTACTTC.

The CDR3 is CASSQEVTGAGNSPLHF. CDR3 in DNA: TGCGCCAGCAGCCAAGAGGTTACCGGGGCGGGTAATTCACCCCTCCACTTT. The chain links TRBV4-1 to TRBJ1-6; tentative D call: TRBD1 (5 bases). Trimming removed 0 bases at V and 6 bases at J, with 15 bases between. Per germline, CDR1 MGHRA and CDR2 YSYEKL. This CDR3 has 17 amino acids.

The chain has TRBV6-6 and TRBJ2-7, with 7 nucleotides matching TRBD1. CDR1 and CDR2 from the germline V gene are MNHNY and SVGAGI (reference sequence). The ends lost 0 bases at V and 4 bases at J; junction bases unmatched: 3. The CDR3 extends over 14 amino acids. CDR3 sequence: CASSYSTGWYEQYF. The DNA of the CDR3 is TGTGCCAGCAGTTACTCGACAGGGTGGTACGAGCAGTACTTC.

The chain employs TRBV5-1 and TRBJ2-2; TRBD1 might be the D (6 bases). The V gene lost 3 bases and the J gene lost 2 bases, with 11 bases spanning the gap. The germline gives CDR1 SGHRS, CDR2 YFSETQ. The CDR3 is 15 residues long. DNA for the CDR3: TGCGCCAGCAGCTCCGGGACACTTAACACCGGGGAGCTGTTTTTT. Protein sequence: CASSSGTLNTGELFF.

The J gene is TRBJ2-1, the V gene TRBV18; D might be TRBD2 (5 bases). This CDR3 has 12 residues. Trimming left V 6 bases short and J 5 bases short, with 8 bases between. Per germline, CDR1 KGHSH and CDR2 LQKENI. CDR3 DNA: TGTGCCAGCTCGGACGGGGACAATGAGCAGTTCTTC. Translating it yields CASSDGDNEQFF. Together with reference TRBV18 and TRBJ2-1, the CDR3 gives the full variable domain: NAGVMQNPRHLVRRRGQEARLRCSPMKGHSHVYWYRQLPEEGLKFMVYLQKENIIDESGMPKERFSAEFPKEGPSILRIQQVVRGDSAAYFCASSDGDNEQFFGPGTRLTVL.

This chain links TRBV10-3 with TRBJ1-3, with no clear D. Germline V gene sequence: CDR1 ENHRY, CDR2 SYGVKD. V dropped 0 bases and J dropped 4 bases, with 7 bases sitting between them. The CDR3 loop spans 14 amino acids. CDR3 coding DNA: TGTGCCATCAGTGAGTCCGGACTCGGAAACACCATATATTTT. Encoded protein: CAISESGLGNTIYF.

The chain couples TRBV7-9 to TRBJ2-7; 7 bases line up with TRBD1. CDR1 is SEHNR and CDR2 is FQNEAQ in the germline V gene (reference sequence). CDR3 length equals 13 residues. V trimming: 5 bases; J trimming: 7 bases; junction bases outside the gene matches: 8. The CDR3 DNA follows: TGTGCCAGCAGCCGAGGGGGCGTGGCAGAGCAGTACTTC. This translates into CASSRGGVAEQYF.